What follows describes a single T cell receptor (beta chain). The sample is drawn from a study of blood T cell repertoires in COVID-19. Study in general: Acute and convalescent COVID-19 samples came from the United States, Italy and Spain. From T cells, B-cell-depleted T cells, or PBMCs came the material, which was cDNA or gDNA.

The germline gives CDR1 SGHRS, CDR2 YFSETQ. The CDR3 has 11 amino acids. V lost 0 bases, J lost 12 bases, and 10 bases lay in between. In the authors' workflow: Estimation of nucleated cell counts was performed using reference gene primer amplification. This table comes from immunoSEQ multiplex PCR, and its TCRdb copy is limited to in-frame clones, with some not included. V and J calls and clone size come straight from that table; D and trimming were deduced from the DNA. Of 65,000 to 95,000 clones listed, about 78% were seen once; the top ten hold approximately 15%. The receptor was isolated from a human donor in a cohort sampled during active COVID-19. This chain joins TRBV5-1 and TRBJ2-7; D is possibly TRBD1 (6 bases). Sequencing used peripheral blood. CDR3 in amino acids: CASSLGQDLYF. The CDR3 nucleotides read TGCGCCAGCAGCTTGGGACAGGATTTGTACTTC.